Presented here are 23 T cell receptor beta chains from one specimen sequenced in a study of T cells in Graves' hyperthyroidism and ophthalmopathy. The CDR3 regions of TCR beta were amplified from RNA transcripts. The HTBI set primed first-round TCR CDR3 RT-PCR. One entry per CDR3 protein results from TCRdb running MiXCR on the multiplex PCR reads. The table records roughly 500,000 distinct CDR3 sequences, about 46% of them present only once. The sequencing sample was made of peripheral blood or thyroid tissue (not recorded which). The receptors were gathered from an adult woman with Graves' disease, either hyperthyroidism or ophthalmopathy (not recorded which).

About this clonotype: This may arise from a read error, as a much more abundant clone is one base away. The conserved phenylalanine or tryptophan normally closing the CDR3 is absent here, so this likely arose from a read error. The chain recombines TRBV15 with TRBJ1-5; D is possibly TRBD1 (5 bases). Germline V lookup: CDR1 LNHNV, CDR2 YYDKDF (reference sequence). CDR3 length: 13 residues. Trimming left V 8 bases short and J 3 bases short, with 11 bases between. The CDR3 loop reads CATCEGSNQPQHL. The CDR3 DNA sequence: TGTGCCACCTGCGAGGGGTCCAATCAGCCCCAGCATCTT.

CDR3 coding DNA: TGCGCCAGCAGGGGACAGTCGACACATGAAGCTTTCTTT. This sequence encodes CASRGQSTHEAFF. This chain connects TRBV5-1 to TRBJ1-1; 7 bases fit TRBD1. The V gene's germline CDR1 is SGHRS and CDR2 YFSETQ. Trimming removed 5 bases from V and 7 bases from J; junction bases left unmatched: 8. The CDR3 contains 13 residues.

V gene TRBV7-3 combines with J gene TRBJ2-1, with no clear D. From germline, CDR1 is SGHTA and CDR2 FQGTGA. Trimming removed 1 base at V and 5 bases at J, with 6 bases between. This CDR3 contains 13 residues. CDR3 nucleotides: TGTGCCAGCAGCTTAAATCTCCACAATGAGCAGTTCTTC. It specifies CASSLNLHNEQFF.

This clonotype has just a few counts. The chain joins TRBV19 to TRBJ2-2; D is unclear. The CDR3 extends over 14 amino acids. Germline V gives CDR1 LNHDA, CDR2 SQIVND (reference sequence). V lost 6 bases and J 5 bases, leaving 13 bases between the germline ends. The CDR3 spells CASRLVPYTGELFF. CDR3 nucleotides: TGTGCCAGTAGGCTAGTCCCATATACCGGGGAGCTGTTTTTT.

This clonotype has ten or more counts. This chain joins TRBV7-2 and TRBJ1-6; 7 bases line up with TRBD1. The CDR3 covers 15 residues. The V gene end was trimmed by 3 bases and the J gene end by 10 bases; junction bases not matched to a gene: 9. Per the germline V gene, CDR1 is SGHTA and CDR2 is FQGNSA. Here the CDR3 reads CASSLGSGGRSPLHF. The CDR3 DNA sequence: TGTGCCAGCAGCTTGGGGTCAGGGGGACGATCACCCCTCCACTTT.

This clonotype has a count of ten or more. The V call is TRBV7-8, the J call TRBJ2-7; D perhaps matches TRBD1 (6 bases). The germline gives CDR1 SGHVS, CDR2 FQNEAQ. CDR3 length: 15 residues. V was pared by 5 bases and J by 2 bases, with 16 bases between. The CDR3 sequence is CASSPNRVLPYEQYF. The DNA of the CDR3 is TGTGCCAGCAGCCCAAACAGGGTTTTGCCCTACGAGCAGTACTTC.

This chain links TRBV6-1 with TRBJ2-5; D ambiguous. Germline V lookup: CDR1 MNHNS, CDR2 SASEGT. Trimming removed 5 bases from V and 5 bases from J, with 18 bases in between. The CDR3 is 15 amino acids. CDR3 sequence: CASSPSAKVCETQYF. CDR3 bases: TGTGCCAGCAGTCCGAGTGCGAAGGTTTGTGAGACCCAGTACTTC.

This clonotype was picked up a small number of times. The V and J genes are TRBV29-1 and TRBJ1-1, with D unresolved. CDR1 is SQVTM, CDR2 ANQGSEA, per germline. V lost 7 bases to trimming and J lost 2 bases, with 23 bases between them. The CDR3 has 16 residues. CDR3 in amino acids: CSAAVRLGRGNTEAFF. CDR3 DNA sequence: TGCAGCGCCGCAGTCCGTTTGGGGAGAGGCAACACTGAAGCTTTCTTT.

This clonotype has more than one count but fewer than ten. The chain has TRBV10-3 and TRBJ1-3; TRBD1 agrees at 11 bases. CDR1 ENHRY and CDR2 SYGVKD come from the germline V gene. V dropped 6 bases and J dropped 6; count of bases not matched to a gene: 4. The CDR3 consists of 14 residues. CDR3 sequence: CAIRSGQGENTIYF. The DNA of the CDR3 is TGTGCCATCAGGTCGGGACAGGGGGAAAACACCATATATTTT.

The table lists this clonotype with a count of one. The junction does not match germline at one end; this may be a read error. This chain uses TRBV7-9 with TRBJ2-7, with D perhaps matching TRBD2 (6 bases). Germline V gene lookup returns CDR1 SEHNR and CDR2 FQNEAQ (reference sequence). The CDR3 is 11 residues long. The CDR3 DNA reads TGTGCCAGCAGCGCAGTGCGGGGTTTGTTCTTC. Encoded protein: CASSAVRGLFF.

This clonotype was seen repeatedly, ten times or more. The rearrangement joins TRBV13 to TRBJ1-2; D is unresolved. This CDR3 is built from 14 residues. V was clipped by 5 bases and J by 2 bases, with 12 bases between them. CDR1 and CDR2 (germline): PRHDT, FYEKMQ (reference sequence). CDR3 sequence: CASSDRTGNYGYTF. In DNA form, the CDR3 reads TGTGCCAGCAGCGACCGGACTGGGAACTATGGCTACACCTTC.

This clonotype was recorded many times. The chain is built from TRBV29-1 and TRBJ1-2, with a weak D call TRBD1 (6 bases). Germline values: CDR1 SQVTM, CDR2 ANQGSEA. The V gene lost 4 bases and the J gene lost 5 bases, with 17 bases spanning the gap. The CDR3 has 14 amino acids. CDR3: CSVVVQGKGYGYTF. The CDR3 DNA follows: TGCAGCGTTGTGGTCCAGGGGAAAGGGTATGGCTACACCTTC.

In nucleotides, the CDR3 is TGCGCCAGCGGGTGGGGTGTGAACACTGAAGCTTTCTTT. This encodes CASGWGVNTEAFF. V gene TRBV5-1 combines with J gene TRBJ1-1; no firm D call. Germline loops: CDR1 SGHRS, CDR2 YFSETQ. Deletions cut 7 bases from V and 0 bases from J, with 10 bases between. This CDR3 has 13 amino acids.

Many counts were recorded for this clonotype. The V gene is TRBV7-6, the J gene TRBJ2-3; 7 positions agree with TRBD2. CDR3 size: 13 residues. Trimming cost V 5 bases and J 10 bases; bases outside gene matches: 9. CDR1 and CDR2 from the germline V gene are SGHVS and FNYEAQ. CDR3 nucleotide sequence: TGTGCCAGCAGCCCGGACGTACGGGGGGCGCAGTATTTT. Its protein is CASSPDVRGAQYF. The entire variable domain, with the rest obtained from reference TRBV7-6 and TRBJ2-3, is as follows: GAGVSQSPRYKVTKRGQDVALRCDPISGHVSLYWYRQALGQGPEFLTYFNYEAQQDKSGLPNDRFSAERPEGSISTLTIQRTEQRDSAMYRCASSPDVRGAQYFGPGTRLTVL.

The chain carries TRBV9 and TRBJ1-3, with TRBD1 as a possible D gene (5 bases). Germline V gene lookup returns CDR1 SGDLS and CDR2 YYNGEE. V lost 9 bases and J lost 2, with 12 bases in between. This CDR3 has 13 residues. This CDR3 reads CATGGGAGNTIYF. The CDR3 DNA sequence: TGTGCCACCGGAGGAGGGGCTGGAAACACCATATATTTT.

This chain links TRBV10-2 with TRBJ1-1, with D unresolved. Germline V gene sequence: CDR1 WSHSY, CDR2 SAAADI. The CDR3 covers 9 residues. V was cut by 2 bases and J by 10 bases, with 2 bases left in between. CDR3 in DNA: TGCGCCAGCAGTGAGAGAGCTTTCTTT. Encoded protein: CASSERAFF.

As to this clonotype: An end of the junction does not agree with germline; a read error may underlie this. V usage is TRBV5-1 and J usage is TRBJ1-5, with D uncertain. The CDR3 extends over 14 amino acids. CDR1 SGHRS and CDR2 YFSETQ come from the germline V gene. The CDR3 is CASTLDGHSNQPLF. As DNA, the CDR3 is TGCGCCAGCACCCTGGACGGTCATAGCAATCAGCCCCTGTTT.

This clonotype was observed at least ten times. V gene TRBV11-1 combines with J gene TRBJ2-5, with D possibly TRBD1 on 6 matching bases. The germline V gene encodes CDR1 SGHAT and CDR2 FQDESV (reference sequence). V shed 4 bases and J shed 5 bases, with 20 bases lying between them. CDR3 length: 16 amino acids. This CDR3 reads CASSSTRGQPRETQYF. DNA for the CDR3: TGTGCCAGCAGCTCAACCCGTGGACAGCCTCGGGAGACCCAGTACTTC.

A remark on this clonotype: One junction end disagrees with the germline gene, perhaps due to a read error. V is TRBV7-9 and J is TRBJ1-1; D not resolved. Germline V gene data show CDR1 as SEHNR and CDR2 as FQNEAQ (reference sequence). This CDR3 has 13 amino acids. The CDR3, as DNA: TGTGCCAGCAACTTAGAAAGGGCGGAAGAGGCTTTCTTT. This translates into CASNLERAEEAFF.

CDR3 DNA sequence: TGTGCCAGCAGCTCCTCAACCGAGACCCAGTACTTC. This gives the protein CASSSSTETQYF. This chain joins TRBV7-9 and TRBJ2-5; D unresolved. Germline V gene lookup returns CDR1 SEHNR and CDR2 FQNEAQ (reference sequence). The V and J ends lost 4 bases and 5 bases respectively, with 8 bases between them. The CDR3 spans 12 residues. Based on the CDR3 plus reference TRBV7-9 and TRBJ2-5, the full variable domain is DTGVSQNPRHKITKRGQNVTFRCDPISEHNRLYWYRQTLGQGPEFLTYFQNEAQLEKSRLLSDRFSAERPKGSFSTLEIQRTEQGDSAMYLCASSSSTETQYFGPGTRLLVL.

The chain carries TRBV7-2 and TRBJ2-5; maybe TRBD2 (6 bases). Germline V gene data show CDR1 as SGHTA and CDR2 as FQGNSA. V was cut by 5 bases and J by 9 bases, with 40 bases left in between. The CDR3 has 21 residues. DNA for the CDR3: TGTGCCAGCAGCCCCAGACCGAACAAGTCCAACTATGGGAGGTTCGGTCAGCCCCAGTACTTC. Amino acid sequence: CASSPRPNKSNYGRFGQPQYF.

About this clonotype itself: A read error may be the cause here, since a much bigger clone is one base away. V gene TRBV7-2 combines with J gene TRBJ1-1, with 9 nucleotides matching TRBD1. V gave up 5 bases and J gave up 1 base; unmatched junction bases: 8. The CDR3 has 16 amino acids. Germline CDR1 SGHTA, CDR2 FQGNSA. In DNA, the CDR3 is TGTGCCAGCAGCCCAATGACAGGGGGTACGAACACTGAAGCTTTCTTT. Translating gives CASSPMTGGTNTEAFF.

This clonotype occurred a few times. For the CDR3, the DNA is TGTGCCAGCTCACCTTCCGGGGCCCAGCTCTCCGGCTACACCTTC. As protein: CASSPSGAQLSGYTF. This chain links TRBV18 with TRBJ1-2; a weak D match, TRBD1 (5 bases). This CDR3 comprises 15 residues. Trimming stripped 3 bases from V and 8 bases from J, with 19 bases between. Germline CDR1 is KGHSH and CDR2 is LQKENI. Looking up the rest from reference TRBV18 and TRBJ1-2 gives the full variable domain: NAGVMQNPRHLVRRRGQEARLRCSPMKGHSHVYWYRQLPEEGLKFMVYLQKENIIDESGMPKERFSAEFPKEGPSILRIQQVVRGDSAAYFCASSPSGAQLSGYTFGSGTRLTVV.